These 18 T cell receptor beta chains came from one sample sequenced in a study of T cell changes during pregnancy in multiple sclerosis. Repertoires were generated with immunoSEQ multiplex PCR, while TCRdb's copy carries only in-frame clones and drops some. The profile shows about 100,000 clones, 92% of them singletons. The sample was peripheral blood, taken after pregnancy. The receptors stem from a female donor with multiple sclerosis, enrolled in a pregnancy study.

The chain carries TRBV6-1 and TRBJ2-1, with D unclear. This CDR3 has 12 amino acids. In germline, CDR1 is MNHNS, CDR2 SASEGT. Trimming cost V 8 bases and J 10 bases, with 15 bases left between them. CDR3 bases: TGTGCCAGCGAGGAGTGGCCTGGGGAGCAGTTCTTC. Its protein is CASEEWPGEQFF.

The rearrangement uses TRBV5-4 and TRBJ2-2; D remains ambiguous. Germline values: CDR1 SGHNT, CDR2 YYREEE (reference sequence). Deletions cut 2 bases from V and 4 bases from J, with 3 bases between. The CDR3 is made up of 12 amino acids. For the CDR3, the DNA is TGTGCCAGCAGCTTTATCACCGGGGAGCTGTTTTTT. Translation: CASSFITGELFF.

The rearrangement joins TRBV19 to TRBJ2-5; D gene unclear. Germline lookup yields CDR1 LNHDA and CDR2 SQIVND (reference sequence). Trimming shortened V by 4 bases and J by 5 bases, and 14 bases separated the two germline ends. The length of the CDR3 is 14 residues. This chain's CDR3 is CASSRLVTRETQYF. In DNA, the CDR3 is TGTGCCAGTAGTAGACTGGTAACGAGGGAGACCCAGTACTTC.

The genes are TRBV5-5 and TRBJ2-7; 10 bases agree with TRBD2. Germline values: CDR1 SGHKS, CDR2 YYEKEE (reference sequence). J lost 3 bases, V lost 1 base, and 10 bases had no gene match. CDR3 length: 17 residues. CDR3 protein: CASSLQFGTSVIYEQYF. For the CDR3, the DNA is TGTGCCAGCAGCTTGCAATTCGGGACTAGCGTCATCTACGAGCAGTACTTC. The full variable domain, completed using reference TRBV5-5 and TRBJ2-7, is DAGVTQSPTHLIKTRGQQVTLRCSPISGHKSVSWYQQVLGQGPQFIFQYYEKEERGRGNFPDRFSARQFPNYSSELNVNALLLGDSALYLCASSLQFGTSVIYEQYFGPGTRLTVT.

This clone appeared a single time. V is TRBV28 and J is TRBJ1-2, with D uncertain. CDR1 and CDR2 from the germline V gene are MDHEN and SYDVKM. The germline V and J ends were trimmed by 5 bases and 7 bases, with 8 bases remaining between them. The CDR3 is made up of 11 amino acids. This CDR3 is CASSLGSGYTF. The CDR3 DNA follows: TGTGCCAGCAGTCTAGGGAGTGGCTACACCTTC.

This chain uses TRBV19 with TRBJ1-2, with no clear D. From germline, CDR1 is LNHDA and CDR2 SQIVND (reference sequence). The CDR3 extends over 13 amino acids. The germline V and J ends were trimmed by 4 bases and 5 bases, with 11 bases remaining between them. Here the CDR3 reads CASSTRATYGYTF. The CDR3 coding sequence is TGTGCCAGTAGTACGAGAGCAACTTATGGCTACACCTTC. The full variable domain, rest sourced from reference TRBV19 and TRBJ1-2, is DGGITQSPKYLFRKEGQNVTLSCEQNLNHDAMYWYRQDPGQGLRLIYYSQIVNDFQKGDIAEGYSVSREKKESFPLTVTSAQKNPTAFYLCASSTRATYGYTFGSGTRLTVV.

V usage is TRBV27 and J usage is TRBJ1-1; no reliable D call. Trimming removed 5 bases at V and 8 bases at J, with 18 bases between. Germline-derived CDR1 and CDR2 are MNHEY and SMNVEV (reference sequence). This CDR3 comprises 14 residues. CDR3 in DNA: TGTGCCAGCAGTAGAGGAGTTGGTATGATCGAAGCTTTCTTT. Amino acid sequence: CASSRGVGMIEAFF.

Here the CDR3 DNA reads TGTGCCAGCAGCCCGGGACTAGCGGGAATACAAGAGACCCAGTACTTC. Translated: CASSPGLAGIQETQYF. This chain joins TRBV7-3 and TRBJ2-5; 13 bases line up with TRBD2. This CDR3 has 16 residues. V trimming: 5 bases; J trimming: 2 bases; junction bases outside the gene matches: 5. Per the germline V gene, CDR1 is SGHTA and CDR2 is FQGTGA.

The chain joins TRBV6-1 to TRBJ1-2; TRBD1 aligns across 7 bases. The J segment lost 2 bases and the V segment lost 3 bases, leaving 6 bases of the junction unmatched. The CDR3 covers 15 residues. Germline V lookup: CDR1 MNHNS, CDR2 SASEGT. In DNA form, the CDR3 reads TGTGCCAGCAGTGATATCGCGGACAGGAACTATGGCTACACCTTC. Encoded protein: CASSDIADRNYGYTF.

The J gene is TRBJ1-1, the V gene TRBV5-1, with D perhaps matching TRBD1 (5 bases). V was shortened by 8 bases and J by 11 bases, with 16 bases between the two germline ends. The CDR3 covers 11 residues. Germline CDR1 and CDR2: SGHRS and YFSETQ. The CDR3 loop reads CASNYAGRAFF. The CDR3 nucleotides read TGCGCCAGTAACTATGCAGGGAGGGCTTTCTTT.

The J gene is TRBJ2-1, the V gene TRBV5-5; D is perhaps TRBD2 (6 bases). V lost 3 bases and J lost 6, with 22 bases in between. CDR3 length equals 17 residues. Germline V gene data show CDR1 as SGHKS and CDR2 as YYEKEE (reference sequence). CDR3 protein: CASSSLWSVAVSNEQFF. The DNA of the CDR3 is TGTGCCAGCAGCTCACTGTGGTCGGTAGCGGTTAGCAATGAGCAGTTCTTC. The whole variable domain, filled in from reference TRBV5-5 and TRBJ2-1, reads DAGVTQSPTHLIKTRGQQVTLRCSPISGHKSVSWYQQVLGQGPQFIFQYYEKEERGRGNFPDRFSARQFPNYSSELNVNALLLGDSALYLCASSSLWSVAVSNEQFFGPGTRLTVL.

This sequence joins TRBV27 and TRBJ1-5; 9 bases are shared with TRBD1. With 10 bases clipped from V and 8 bases from J, the junction kept 12 bases outside the gene matches. The CDR3 has 14 amino acids. CDR1 and CDR2 from the germline V gene are MNHEY and SMNVEV (reference sequence). The CDR3 nucleotides are TGTGCCACCCGGGACAGGGCCCGAGTGGAGCCCCAGCATTTT. This codes for CATRDRARVEPQHF.

This chain joins TRBV7-3 and TRBJ2-1; 7 bases line up with TRBD1. CDR1 and CDR2 (germline): SGHTA, FQGTGA. Trimming at V came to 5 bases and at J to 9 bases, leaving 7 bases not matched to a gene. The CDR3 consists of 13 residues. The DNA of the CDR3 is TGTGCCAGCAGCATGACAGGGCCAGGTGAGCAGTTCTTC. This sequence encodes CASSMTGPGEQFF.

J is TRBJ1-2 and V is TRBV16; possible D gene TRBD1, 6 bases. Trimming cost V 6 bases and J 1 base, with 12 bases left between them. The germline V gene encodes CDR1 KGHSY and CDR2 FQNENV. The CDR3 has 14 residues. DNA of the CDR3: TGTGCCAGCAGTGGGCGAGGGGGTAACTATGGCTACACCTTC. Its protein is CASSGRGGNYGYTF. Full variable domain (rest looked up from reference TRBV16 and TRBJ1-2): GEEVAQTPKHLVRGEGQKAKLYCAPIKGHSYVFWYQQVLKNEFKFLISFQNENVFDETGMPKERFSAKCLPNSPCSLEIQATKLEDSAVYFCASSGRGGNYGYTFGSGTRLTVV.

The chain uses TRBV9 and TRBJ2-1; a weak D match, TRBD2 (6 bases). Per germline, CDR1 SGDLS and CDR2 YYNGEE. V was trimmed by 4 bases and J by 0 bases, leaving 14 bases between them. The CDR3 sequence is 16 residues long. The chain's CDR3 is CASSKTGTLSYNEQFF. CDR3 nucleotides: TGTGCCAGCAGCAAAACCGGGACTCTCTCCTACAATGAGCAGTTCTTC.

This rearrangement joins TRBV5-6 to TRBJ1-1, with 9 bases identical to TRBD1. V lost 1 base and J lost 6; bases outside the gene matches: 7. This CDR3 is 15 amino acids long. CDR1 and CDR2 from the germline V gene are SGHDT and YYEEEE. The DNA for the CDR3 is TGTGCCAGCAGCTTGAACAGGGGGCTCGTTGCTGAAGCTTTCTTT. This codes for CASSLNRGLVAEAFF.

The rearrangement links TRBV5-1 to TRBJ1-1; tentatively, D is TRBD1 (5 bases). CDR3 length: 16 amino acids. Trimming took off 0 bases at V and 4 bases at J, with 16 bases between the two ends. Germline CDR1 reads SGHRS; CDR2 reads YFSETQ. The CDR3 DNA follows: TGCGCCAGCAGCTTGGATGGGACGGGGGAGTTCACTGAAGCTTTCTTT. This encodes CASSLDGTGEFTEAFF.

The chain joins TRBV6-5 to TRBJ1-2; TRBD1 might be the D (6 bases). CDR1 is MNHEY and CDR2 is SVGAGI in the germline V gene. Trimming removed 9 bases from V and 1 base from J, with 9 bases in between. The CDR3 extends over 12 amino acids. Here the CDR3 reads CASRQVNYGYTF. As DNA, the CDR3 is TGTGCCAGTCGACAGGTTAACTATGGCTACACCTTC.